One and the same sample provided the 2 T cell receptor beta chains below, sequenced in a study of shared clonotypes between healthy human individuals. Clones were read by immunoSEQ multiplex PCR, and TCRdb kept only the in-frame ones, dropping some. The data hold over a million clones, with around 97% observed a single time. Sequenced sample: naive CD4+ T cells sorted from blood. Subset defined: CD45RA+ positively selected. The receptors were sampled from a man aged 30-40 years in good health.

The gene calls are TRBV7-3 and TRBJ2-2; D is perhaps TRBD2 (5 bases). V gave up 5 bases and J gave up 6 bases, with 16 bases separating them. CDR1 is SGHTA and CDR2 is FQGTGA in the germline V gene. The CDR3 spans 15 residues. The CDR3 DNA reads TGTGCCAGCAGCCCGGGTGAGCGGCAGGCCGGGGAGCTGTTTTTT. It translates to CASSPGERQAGELFF.

The chain uses TRBV28 and TRBJ1-5, with 9 bases identical to TRBD1. This CDR3 is built from 14 residues. Per germline, CDR1 MDHEN and CDR2 SYDVKM. After removal of 7 bases from V and 5 bases from J, the junction contained 6 bases not matched to a gene. CDR3 nucleotide sequence: TGTGCCAGCATCCAGGGACAGGGCTATCAGCCCCAGCATTTT. It codes for CASIQGQGYQPQHF.